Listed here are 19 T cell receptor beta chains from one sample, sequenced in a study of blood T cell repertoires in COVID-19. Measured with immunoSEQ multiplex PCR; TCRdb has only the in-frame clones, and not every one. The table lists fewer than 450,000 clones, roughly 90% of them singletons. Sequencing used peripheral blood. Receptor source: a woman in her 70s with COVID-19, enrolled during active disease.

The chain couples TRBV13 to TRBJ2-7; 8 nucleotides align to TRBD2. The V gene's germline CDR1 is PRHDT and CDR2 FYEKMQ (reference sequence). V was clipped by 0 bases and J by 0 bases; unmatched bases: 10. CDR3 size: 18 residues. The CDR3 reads CASSLGYDRRGASYEQYF. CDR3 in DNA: TGTGCCAGCAGCTTAGGGTACGACCGGCGGGGGGCCTCCTACGAGCAGTACTTC.

CDR3 in DNA: TGTGCCAGCAGTTACTCGACGGGACTAGCGGGGGTCACAGATACGCAGTATTTT. Its protein is CASSYSTGLAGVTDTQYF. J is TRBJ2-3 and V is TRBV6-2 or TRBV6-3; TRBD2 matches 14 bases. The germline V gene encodes CDR1 MNHEY and CDR2 SVGEGT. The CDR3 length is 18 residues. Trimming cost V 0 bases and J 2 bases; bases outside gene matches: 4.

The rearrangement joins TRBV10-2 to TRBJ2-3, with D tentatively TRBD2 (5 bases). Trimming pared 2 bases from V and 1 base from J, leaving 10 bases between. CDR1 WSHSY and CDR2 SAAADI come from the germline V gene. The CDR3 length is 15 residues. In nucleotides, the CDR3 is TGCGCCAGCAGTGAGGAGGGCTCGGGCACAGATACGCAGTATTTT. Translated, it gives CASSEEGSGTDTQYF.

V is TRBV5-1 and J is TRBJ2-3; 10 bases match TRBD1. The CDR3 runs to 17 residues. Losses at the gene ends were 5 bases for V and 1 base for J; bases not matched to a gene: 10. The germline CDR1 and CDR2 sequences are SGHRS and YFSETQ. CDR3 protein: CASSQGQGVKGTDTQYF. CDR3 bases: TGCGCCAGCAGTCAAGGACAGGGGGTTAAGGGCACAGATACGCAGTATTTT.

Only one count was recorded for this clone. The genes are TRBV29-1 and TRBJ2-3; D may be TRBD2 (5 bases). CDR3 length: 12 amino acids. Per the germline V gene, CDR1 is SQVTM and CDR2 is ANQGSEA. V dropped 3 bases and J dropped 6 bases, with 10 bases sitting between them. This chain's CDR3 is CSVDAGVDTQYF. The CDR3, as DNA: TGCAGCGTTGACGCGGGCGTGGATACGCAGTATTTT.

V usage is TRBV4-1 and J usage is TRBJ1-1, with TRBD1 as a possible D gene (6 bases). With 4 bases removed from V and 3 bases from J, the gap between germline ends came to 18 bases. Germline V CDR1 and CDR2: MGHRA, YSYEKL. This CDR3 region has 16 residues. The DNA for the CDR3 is TGCGCCAGCAGCCTTCTAGGACAGCTCCTATACACTGAAGCTTTCTTT. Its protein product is CASSLLGQLLYTEAFF.

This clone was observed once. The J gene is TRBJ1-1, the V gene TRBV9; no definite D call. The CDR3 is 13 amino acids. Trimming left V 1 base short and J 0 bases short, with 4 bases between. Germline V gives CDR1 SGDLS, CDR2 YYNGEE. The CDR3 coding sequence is TGTGCCAGCAGCGTATCCGTGAACACTGAAGCTTTCTTT. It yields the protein CASSVSVNTEAFF.

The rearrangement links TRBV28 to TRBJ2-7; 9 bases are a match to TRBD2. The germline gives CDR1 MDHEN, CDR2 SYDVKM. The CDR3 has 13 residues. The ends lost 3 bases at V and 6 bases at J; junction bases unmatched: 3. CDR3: CASSFNSGGEQYF. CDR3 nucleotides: TGTGCCAGCAGTTTTAATAGCGGGGGCGAGCAGTACTTC.

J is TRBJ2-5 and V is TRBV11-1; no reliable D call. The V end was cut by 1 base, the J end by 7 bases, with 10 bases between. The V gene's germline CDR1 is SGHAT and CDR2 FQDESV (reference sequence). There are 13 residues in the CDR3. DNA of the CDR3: TGTGCCAGCAGCTTAGAAAGGCTAGGGACCCAGTACTTC. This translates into CASSLERLGTQYF. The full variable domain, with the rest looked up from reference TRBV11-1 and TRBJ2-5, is EAEVAQSPRYKITEKSQAVAFWCDPISGHATLYWYRQILGQGPELLVQFQDESVVDDSQLPKDRFSAERLKGVDSTLKIQPAELGDSAMYLCASSLERLGTQYFGPGTRLLVL.

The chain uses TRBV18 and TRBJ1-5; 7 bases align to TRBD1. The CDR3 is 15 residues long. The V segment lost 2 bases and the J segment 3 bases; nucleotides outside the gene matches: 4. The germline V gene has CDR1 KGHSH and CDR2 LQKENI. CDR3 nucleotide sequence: TGTGCCAGCTCACCAGCCGGGACAGACAATCAGCCCCAGCATTTT. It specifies CASSPAGTDNQPQHF.

The CDR3 loop is CASSWTGFSYEQYF. The CDR3 bases are TGTGCCAGCAGCTGGACAGGGTTCTCCTACGAGCAGTACTTC. The gene calls are TRBV7-9 and TRBJ2-7, with 8 bases aligning to TRBD1. The CDR3 sequence is 14 residues long. Germline V gives CDR1 SEHNR, CDR2 FQNEAQ (reference sequence). J gave up 0 bases and V 4 bases, and 2 bases lay outside the gene matches.

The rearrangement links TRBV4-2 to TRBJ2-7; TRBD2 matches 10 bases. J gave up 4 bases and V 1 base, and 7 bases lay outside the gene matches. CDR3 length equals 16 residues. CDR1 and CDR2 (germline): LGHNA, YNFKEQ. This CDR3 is CASSQGERGGLYEQYF. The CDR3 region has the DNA TGTGCCAGCAGCCAAGGCGAGCGGGGGGGCTTATACGAGCAGTACTTC.

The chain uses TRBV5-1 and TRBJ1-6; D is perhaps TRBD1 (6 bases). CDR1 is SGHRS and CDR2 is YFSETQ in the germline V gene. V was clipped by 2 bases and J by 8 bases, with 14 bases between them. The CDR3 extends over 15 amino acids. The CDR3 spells CASSFERGMDSPLHF. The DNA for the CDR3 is TGCGCCAGCAGCTTTGAGAGGGGGATGGATTCACCCCTCCACTTT.

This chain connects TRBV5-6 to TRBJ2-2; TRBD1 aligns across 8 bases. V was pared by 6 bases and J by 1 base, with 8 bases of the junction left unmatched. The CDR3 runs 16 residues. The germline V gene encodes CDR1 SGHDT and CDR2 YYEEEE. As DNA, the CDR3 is TGTGCCAGCATTAACGAGGGGACAGGGAACACCGGGGAGCTGTTTTTT. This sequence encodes CASINEGTGNTGELFF. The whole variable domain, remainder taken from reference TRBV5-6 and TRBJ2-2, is DAGVTQSPTHLIKTRGQQVTLRCSPKSGHDTVSWYQQALGQGPQFIFQYYEEEERQRGNFPDRFSGHQFPNYSSELNVNALLLGDSALYLCASINEGTGNTGELFFGEGSRLTVL.

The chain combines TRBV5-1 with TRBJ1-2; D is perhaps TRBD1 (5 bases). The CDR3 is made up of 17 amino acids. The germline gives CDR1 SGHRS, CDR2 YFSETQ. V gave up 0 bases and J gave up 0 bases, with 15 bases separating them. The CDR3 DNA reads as TGCGCCAGCAGCTTGGGGGACTTCCCCGATTCTAACTATGGCTACACCTTC. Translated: CASSLGDFPDSNYGYTF.

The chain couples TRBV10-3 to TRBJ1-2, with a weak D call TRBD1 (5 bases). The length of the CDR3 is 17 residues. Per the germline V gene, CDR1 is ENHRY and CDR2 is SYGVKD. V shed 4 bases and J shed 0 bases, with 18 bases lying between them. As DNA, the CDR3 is TGTGCCATCAGTGCCCAGGGCGAAAGGACCGCTAACTATGGCTACACCTTC. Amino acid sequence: CAISAQGERTANYGYTF.

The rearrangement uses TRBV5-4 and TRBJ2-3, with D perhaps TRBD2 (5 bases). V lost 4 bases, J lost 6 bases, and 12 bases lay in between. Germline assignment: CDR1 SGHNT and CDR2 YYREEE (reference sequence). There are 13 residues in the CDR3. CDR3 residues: CASSNAGSDTQYF. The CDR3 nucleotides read TGTGCCAGCAGCAATGCGGGTTCCGATACGCAGTATTTT.

CDR3: CASSQDGLAHEQFF. In DNA form, the CDR3 reads TGCGCCAGCAGCCAAGATGGACTAGCCCATGAGCAGTTCTTC. This rearrangement joins TRBV4-3 to TRBJ2-1; 8 nucleotides match TRBD2. Trimming removed 0 bases from V and 8 bases from J; junction bases left unmatched: 3. The CDR3 has 14 residues. The germline V gene has CDR1 LGHNA and CDR2 YSLEER.

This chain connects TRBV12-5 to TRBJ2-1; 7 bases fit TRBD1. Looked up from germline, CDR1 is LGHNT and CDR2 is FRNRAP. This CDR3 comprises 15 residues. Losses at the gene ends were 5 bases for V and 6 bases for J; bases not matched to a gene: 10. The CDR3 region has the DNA TGTGCTAGTGGTCCCGACAGGGCCCGCGGCAATGAGCAGTTCTTC. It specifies CASGPDRARGNEQFF.